This TCR beta chain was identified in a study of regulatory T cells in long-lasting Graves disease. Overall study results and limits: Among persistent patients, a larger number of public clonotypes were shared (approximately 3,000) than among newly diagnosed patients (roughly 1,000). Newly diagnosed disease favored TRBV20-1 and TRBJ2-1 over persistent disease.

As for time point: persistent/refractory GD, antithyroid drugs over 5 years with positive TRAb. The authors made the TCR library using RNA they extracted from PBMCs. The CDR3 consists of 15 residues. From germline, CDR1 is MNHNS and CDR2 SASEGT. J gave up 2 bases and V 6 bases, and 3 bases lay outside the gene matches. This clonotype was recorded many times. What it binds is unknown. Assembly of TCR beta libraries relied on iRepertoire HTBI primers together with Arm-PCR of CDR3 regions. One entry per CDR3 protein, called by TCRdb with MiXCR from the multiplex PCR reads. The sample holds around 400,000 distinct CDR3 sequences; roughly 25% are singletons and the top ten take under 35%.

This receptor was taken from a woman between 40 and 50 years old with Graves disease. This specimen was peripheral blood mononuclear cells (PBMCs), taken when the disease was refractory, from a patient treated with antithyroid drugs. This chain links TRBV6-1 with TRBJ1-5; 11 positions agree with TRBD1. Here the CDR3 DNA reads TGTGCCAGCAGCGGGGACAGGGGGGGCAATCAGCCCCAGCATTTT. Translating gives CASSGDRGGNQPQHF.